Each of the 20 T cell receptor beta chains below was sequenced from the same sample in a study of regulatory T cells. The antigens of these receptors remain unknown. The PCR used 52 TRBV and 13 TRBJ primers. Here immunoSEQ multiplex PCR was the method, and the copy in TCRdb shows in-frame clones only, minus some. The table has about 35,000 clones, approximately 91% seen once. General study results and limits: Hydrophobic residues at CDR3 positions 6 and 7 were enriched in conventional CD4+ T cells of CD3G-deficient patients.

Specimen: conventional CD4+ T cells sorted from blood. These receptors were taken from a person aged 18 to 30 with CD3G deficiency.

V gene TRBV28 combines with J gene TRBJ2-7; TRBD1 is a possible D gene (5 bases). Looked up from germline, CDR1 is MDHEN and CDR2 is SYDVKM. This CDR3 contains 16 residues. V lost 6 bases and J lost 5, with 23 bases in between. CDR3 sequence reads: CASRNRGAVSANEQYF. The CDR3 DNA reads TGTGCCAGCAGGAATAGGGGTGCGGTATCGGCCAACGAGCAGTACTTC. Drawing the rest from reference TRBV28 and TRBJ2-7, the complete variable domain is DVKVTQSSRYLVKRTGEKVFLECVQDMDHENMFWYRQDPGLGLRLIYFSYDVKMKEKGDIPEGYSVSREKKERFSLILESASTNQTSMYLCASRNRGAVSANEQYFGPGTRLTVT.

The genes are TRBV7-9 and TRBJ1-1, with TRBD1 matching over 7 bases. This CDR3 is built from 14 residues. Germline values: CDR1 SEHNR, CDR2 FQNEAQ (reference sequence). After removal of 3 bases from V and 4 bases from J, the junction contained 5 bases not matched to a gene. CDR3 in amino acids: CASSFGSGGTEAFF. The CDR3 nucleotides read TGTGCCAGCAGCTTCGGATCAGGGGGCACTGAAGCTTTCTTT.

CDR3 in amino acids: CASSARGARGEQFF. The CDR3 nucleotides are TGTGCCAGCAGTGCACGGGGGGCCCGTGGTGAGCAGTTCTTC. The rearrangement joins TRBV27 to TRBJ2-1; D is perhaps TRBD2 (7 bases). V lost 5 bases and J 9 bases, leaving 17 bases between the germline ends. The CDR3 is 14 amino acids. Per the germline V gene, CDR1 is MNHEY and CDR2 is SMNVEV (reference sequence).

The genes are TRBV14 and TRBJ2-1; 9 bases match TRBD2. The germline V gene encodes CDR1 SGHDN and CDR2 FVKESK. V shed 3 bases and J 9 bases; nucleotides not matched to a gene: 3. This CDR3 region has 13 residues. For the CDR3, the DNA is TGTGCCAGCAGCCAGGGACTAGCTCGTGAGCAGTTCTTC. Its protein is CASSQGLAREQFF.

The V gene is TRBV19, the J gene TRBJ2-6; 8 positions agree with TRBD2. The V and J ends lost 1 base and 2 bases, in that order; junction bases with no gene match: 4. Germline V gene lookup returns CDR1 LNHDA and CDR2 SQIVND (reference sequence). The CDR3 covers 17 residues. The CDR3 DNA sequence: TGTGCCAGTAGTATAGCGGGAGGGCCTGCTGGGGCCAACGTCCTGACTTTC. Its protein is CASSIAGGPAGANVLTF. The complete variable domain, with remaining parts taken from reference TRBV19 and TRBJ2-6, reads DGGITQSPKYLFRKEGQNVTLSCEQNLNHDAMYWYRQDPGQGLRLIYYSQIVNDFQKGDIAEGYSVSREKKESFPLTVTSAQKNPTAFYLCASSIAGGPAGANVLTFGAGSRLTVL.

The V and J genes are TRBV28 and TRBJ2-1, with D uncertain. Trimming cost V 5 bases and J 0 bases, with 11 bases left between them. CDR3 length: 15 residues. The germline V gene encodes CDR1 MDHEN and CDR2 SYDVKM. The CDR3 loop reads CASSRHSSSYNEQFF. CDR3 nucleotide sequence: TGTGCCAGCAGTCGACATTCGAGCTCCTACAATGAGCAGTTCTTC.

The chain joins TRBV13 to TRBJ2-2; D is possibly TRBD1 (5 bases). Germline CDR1 reads PRHDT; CDR2 reads FYEKMQ (reference sequence). The CDR3 runs 14 residues. V was trimmed by 2 bases and J by 5 bases, leaving 9 bases between them. CDR3 residues: CASSLRDSTGELFF. For the CDR3, the DNA is TGTGCCAGCAGCTTACGTGACAGTACCGGGGAGCTGTTTTTT.

About this clone itself: Within the sample, other DNA sequences also encode this same CDR3. The genes are TRBV5-1 and TRBJ2-2, with D unclear. V was trimmed by 4 bases and J by 4 bases, leaving 8 bases between them. Germline CDR1 is SGHRS and CDR2 is YFSETQ. The CDR3 spans 13 residues. In nucleotides, the CDR3 is TGCGCCAGCAGCCCCCAAGGCACCGGGGAGCTGTTTTTT. Its translation: CASSPQGTGELFF. The whole variable domain, filled in from reference TRBV5-1 and TRBJ2-2, reads KAGVTQTPRYLIKTRGQQVTLSCSPISGHRSVSWYQQTPGQGLQFLFEYFSETQRNKGNFPGRFSGRQFSNSRSEMNVSTLELGDSALYLCASSPQGTGELFFGEGSRLTVL.

The chain employs TRBV28 and TRBJ1-5; TRBD1 might be the D (6 bases). Trimming pared 5 bases from V and 5 bases from J, leaving 10 bases between. This CDR3 spans 13 amino acids. Germline loops: CDR1 MDHEN, CDR2 SYDVKM. In nucleotides, the CDR3 is TGTGCCAGCAGTACAGGGAGGGATCAGCCCCAGCATTTT. Protein: CASSTGRDQPQHF.

As to this clone: Other DNA sequences of this sample code for an identical CDR3. This chain connects TRBV28 to TRBJ1-1; perhaps TRBD1 as D (6 bases). Germline lookup yields CDR1 MDHEN and CDR2 SYDVKM. V was cut by 3 bases and J by 4 bases, with 12 bases left in between. CDR3 length: 14 residues. Written as DNA, the CDR3 is TGTGCCAGCAGTTTCCGGGGGCGAGGCACTGAAGCTTTCTTT. Translated, it gives CASSFRGRGTEAFF.

The chain has TRBV6-1 and TRBJ2-7; 7 nucleotides agree with TRBD1. Unmatched junction bases numbered 5, after V lost 3 bases and J lost 6 bases. The V gene's germline CDR1 is MNHNS and CDR2 SASEGT. This CDR3 contains 13 residues. The CDR3 bases are TGTGCCAGCAGTGAGACAGGGTTCCGCGAGCAGTACTTC. Translation gives CASSETGFREQYF.

The gene calls are TRBV18 and TRBJ2-7, with 7 bases lining up with TRBD2. With 3 bases clipped from V and 6 bases from J, the junction kept 11 bases outside the gene matches. The CDR3 loop spans 15 amino acids. Germline assignment: CDR1 KGHSH and CDR2 LQKENI. The CDR3 is CASSPDGRRTSEQYF. The CDR3 coding sequence is TGTGCCAGCTCACCGGACGGGAGGCGAACTAGCGAGCAGTACTTC.

CDR3 residues: CASSLQSSGDGYTF. In nucleotides, the CDR3 is TGCGCCAGCAGCCTACAATCCTCGGGTGATGGCTACACCTTC. The chain uses TRBV5-1 and TRBJ1-2; D is uncertain. V gave up 4 bases and J gave up 6 bases, with 16 bases separating them. CDR3 length: 14 amino acids. CDR1 SGHRS and CDR2 YFSETQ come from the germline V gene.

This chain links TRBV28 with TRBJ2-2; tentatively, D is TRBD2 (5 bases). Germline assignment: CDR1 MDHEN and CDR2 SYDVKM. V lost 5 bases, J lost 6 bases, and 7 bases lay in between. The CDR3 sequence is 12 residues long. The CDR3: CASSQRSGELFF. The CDR3 DNA reads TGTGCCAGCAGTCAGCGGTCCGGGGAGCTGTTTTTT.

The genes are TRBV10-3 and TRBJ2-3; 8 positions match TRBD1. J gave up 9 bases and V 2 bases, and 4 bases lay outside the gene matches. The CDR3 totals 13 residues. In germline, CDR1 is ENHRY, CDR2 SYGVKD. CDR3 protein: CAISETGGGTQYF. The CDR3 DNA is TGTGCCATCAGTGAGACAGGGGGAGGCACGCAGTATTTT.

V and J are TRBV28 and TRBJ2-7, with D perhaps matching TRBD2 (6 bases). Trimming left V 3 bases short and J 2 bases short, with 17 bases between. Germline CDR1 is MDHEN and CDR2 is SYDVKM. The CDR3 is 16 amino acids. The CDR3 DNA is TGTGCCAGCAGTTTCTTATCCGGGACTGTAGCCTACGAGCAGTACTTC. This encodes CASSFLSGTVAYEQYF.

The chain employs TRBV10-3 and TRBJ2-7, with a possible D match to TRBD2 (6 bases). The CDR3 length is 14 residues. V lost 2 bases to trimming and J lost 5 bases, with 13 bases between them. Germline V gene sequence: CDR1 ENHRY, CDR2 SYGVKD. The CDR3 DNA is TGTGCCATCAGTGAGAGACGGGAGCTCCACGAGCAGTACTTC. As protein: CAISERRELHEQYF.

CDR3 coding DNA: TGTGCCAGCAGTCGACAGGGGGCGCGGCCCGAGCAGTACTTC. The encoded protein is CASSRQGARPEQYF. This sequence joins TRBV28 and TRBJ2-7, with TRBD1 matching over 10 bases. Per germline, CDR1 MDHEN and CDR2 SYDVKM. J was trimmed by 6 bases and V by 5 bases; bases with no gene match: 7. This CDR3 is built from 14 residues.

The chain couples TRBV28 to TRBJ1-2; no clear D gene. Looked up from germline, CDR1 is MDHEN and CDR2 is SYDVKM. The germline V and J ends were trimmed by 4 bases and 8 bases, with 8 bases remaining between them. CDR3 length equals 11 residues. The CDR3 sequence is CASSSGEGYTF. The CDR3 bases are TGTGCCAGCAGTTCTGGAGAAGGCTACACCTTC.

The chain is built from TRBV18 and TRBJ1-1; D is undetermined. Germline CDR1 and CDR2: KGHSH and LQKENI. This CDR3 contains 13 residues. Trimming cost V 3 bases and J 1 base, with 6 bases left between them. The CDR3 protein is CASSPTENTEAFF. The DNA for the CDR3 is TGTGCCAGCTCACCTACAGAGAACACTGAAGCTTTCTTT.